This passage covers 6 T cell receptor beta chains from one sample sequenced in a study of somatic mutations in cytotoxic T cells in rheumatoid arthritis. Profiling relied on immunoSEQ multiplex PCR, and the TCRdb table lists in-frame clones only, not all of them. The table lists about 16,000 clones, approximately 80% of them singletons. Sequencing input: CD8+ T cells sorted from blood. Receptors originate from an adult with rheumatoid arthritis.

This clone has a single count. The chain uses TRBV18 and TRBJ2-7, with TRBD1 matching 7 bases. The CDR3 loop spans 14 amino acids. CDR1 is KGHSH and CDR2 is LQKENI in the germline V gene. The ends lost 3 bases at V and 4 bases at J; junction bases unmatched: 6. CDR3 coding DNA: TGTGCCAGCTCACCCCCGGGACAGATATACGAGCAGTACTTC. Translation: CASSPPGQIYEQYF.

This clone was counted between two and nine times. This sequence joins TRBV19 and TRBJ1-6, with 10 bases fitting TRBD1. Trimming removed 3 bases from V and 10 bases from J; junction bases left unmatched: 9. Germline V lookup: CDR1 LNHDA, CDR2 SQIVND (reference sequence). This CDR3 spans 16 amino acids. The CDR3 DNA sequence: TGTGCCAGTAGTATGATTGGAGACAGGGGGCTATCACCCCTCCACTTT. Translated, it gives CASSMIGDRGLSPLHF.

This clone was counted only a few times. V is TRBV10-2 and J is TRBJ2-7; the D is unclear. The CDR3 has 13 residues. V was cut by 4 bases and J by 2 bases, with 9 bases left in between. Germline assignment: CDR1 WSHSY and CDR2 SAAADI. CDR3 DNA sequence: TGCGCCAGCAGTGTAGGCAAAACCTACGAGCAGTACTTC. This encodes CASSVGKTYEQYF.

The CDR3, as DNA: TGTGCCAGCACTCTAGCGGGGGGGCCCATCGACGAGCAGTACTTC. Protein sequence: CASTLAGGPIDEQYF. The rearrangement uses TRBV9 and TRBJ2-7, with 12 bases that match TRBD2. This CDR3 has 15 residues. Germline V gene sequence: CDR1 SGDLS, CDR2 YYNGEE. The V and J ends lost 6 bases and 5 bases, in that order; junction bases with no gene match: 9.

V usage is TRBV5-6 and J usage is TRBJ2-5, with D perhaps TRBD1 (5 bases). Trimming took 2 bases from V and 6 from J, leaving 14 bases between them. The germline gives CDR1 SGHDT, CDR2 YYEEEE. The CDR3 consists of 14 residues. The CDR3 protein is CASSFVGEAKTQYF. The CDR3 DNA reads as TGTGCCAGCAGCTTTGTAGGGGAAGCAAAGACCCAGTACTTC.

The sample holds one count of this clone. The chain recombines TRBV10-2 with TRBJ2-5; D unclear. The CDR3 is 11 amino acids. V gave up 2 bases and J gave up 4 bases, with 2 bases separating them. The germline CDR1 and CDR2 sequences are WSHSY and SAAADI. CDR3 bases: TGCGCCAGCAGTGAGGGAGAGACCCAGTACTTC. Translated, it gives CASSEGETQYF.